This TCR beta chain was recorded in a study of cytomegalovirus exposure and HLA in healthy donors. Measured with immunoSEQ multiplex PCR; TCRdb has only the in-frame clones, and not every one. Here the sample spans roughly 62,000 clones, about 93% being singletons. CDR1 and CDR2 (germline): SGHRS, YFSETQ. Trimming shortened V by 7 bases and J by 2 bases, and 19 bases separated the two germline ends. The CDR3 has 16 amino acids. Sequences were obtained from PBMCs. The chain employs TRBV5-1 and TRBJ1-3; D gene unclear. This sequence originates from a man between 18 and 29 years old in good health and CMV-seronegative. CDR3 bases: TGCGCCAGCTTCCGAGAAGGGAGTTGGGCTGGAAACACCATATATTTT. Encoded protein: CASFREGSWAGNTIYF.